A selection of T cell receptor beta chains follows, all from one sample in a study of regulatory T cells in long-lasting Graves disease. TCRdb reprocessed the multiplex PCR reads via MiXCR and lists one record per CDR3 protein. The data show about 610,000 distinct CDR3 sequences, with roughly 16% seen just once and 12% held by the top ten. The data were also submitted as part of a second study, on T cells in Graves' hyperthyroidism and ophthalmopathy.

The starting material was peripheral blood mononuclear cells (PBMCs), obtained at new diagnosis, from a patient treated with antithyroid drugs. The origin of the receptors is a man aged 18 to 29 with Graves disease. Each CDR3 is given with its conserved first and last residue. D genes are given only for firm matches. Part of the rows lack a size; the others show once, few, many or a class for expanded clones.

CDR3aa: CASTGTSGRRSTGELFF
CDR3nt: TGTGCCAGTACTGGGACTAGCGGGAGGCGAAGCACCGGGGAGCTGTTTTTT
abundance: many
j_gene: TRBJ2-2
v_gene: TRBV19
d_gene: TRBD2

CDR3aa: CASSASAVLYNEQFF
CDR3nt: TGTGCCAGCAGTGCCTCAGCGGTCCTATACAATGAGCAGTTCTTC
abundance: many
j_gene: TRBJ2-1
v_gene: TRBV2
d_gene: -

CDR3aa: CASSHGTSPYNEQFF
CDR3nt: TGTGCCAGCTCACACGGGACGTCTCCCTACAATGAGCAGTTCTTC
abundance: -
j_gene: TRBJ2-1
v_gene: TRBV18
d_gene: -

CDR3aa: CATMTSGRDSYEQYF
CDR3nt: TGTGCCACGATGACTAGCGGGAGGGATTCCTACGAGCAGTACTTC
abundance: many
j_gene: TRBJ2-7
v_gene: TRBV10-3
d_gene: TRBD2

CDR3aa: CASSFGLAGGVDTQYF
CDR3nt: TGTGCCAGCAGTTTTGGGCTAGCGGGTGGGGTGGATACGCAGTATTTT
abundance: -
j_gene: TRBJ2-3
v_gene: TRBV12-3/TRBV12-4
d_gene: TRBD2

CDR3aa: CASSPRPGDTQYF
CDR3nt: TGCGCCAGCAGCCCGCGTCCAGGTGATACGCAGTATTTT
abundance: many
j_gene: TRBJ2-3
v_gene: TRBV5-1
d_gene: -

CDR3aa: CASSPRGSTGGYEQYF
CDR3nt: TGTGCCAGCAGCCCCAGGGGGTCGACAGGGGGATACGAGCAGTACTTC
abundance: once
j_gene: TRBJ2-7
v_gene: TRBV9
d_gene: TRBD1

CDR3aa: CASSAILYEQYF
CDR3nt: TGTGCCAGCAGCGCCATTCTTTACGAGCAGTACTTC
abundance: many
j_gene: TRBJ2-7
v_gene: TRBV12-3/TRBV12-4
d_gene: -

CDR3aa: CASSLTSGAAPGFF
CDR3nt: TGTGCCAGCAGCTTAACTAGCGGGGCCGCTCCCGGGTTCTTC
abundance: many
j_gene: TRBJ2-1
v_gene: TRBV7-3
d_gene: TRBD2

CDR3aa: CASSLLVSSTDTQYF
CDR3nt: TGTGCCAGCAGTTTATTAGTTAGCAGCACAGATACGCAGTATTTT
abundance: many
j_gene: TRBJ2-3
v_gene: TRBV27
d_gene: -

CDR3aa: CASTLGVRSYGQYF
CDR3nt: TGTGCCAGCACCCTAGGGGTCAGGTCGTACGGGCAGTACTTC
abundance: many
j_gene: TRBJ2-7
v_gene: TRBV28
d_gene: -

CDR3aa: CASSLDILHEQYF
CDR3nt: TGTGCCAGCAGCTTGGACATCCTCCACGAGCAGTACTTC
abundance: -
j_gene: TRBJ2-7
v_gene: TRBV11-3
d_gene: -

CDR3aa: CSVNRGAHGYTF
CDR3nt: TGCAGCGTTAACCGGGGGGCCCATGGCTACACCTTC
abundance: -
j_gene: TRBJ1-2
v_gene: TRBV29-1
d_gene: -

CDR3aa: CAWRVVGGFGGEQFF
CDR3nt: TGTGCCTGGAGGGTAGTGGGAGGGTTTGGGGGTGAGCAGTTCTTC
abundance: -
j_gene: TRBJ2-1
v_gene: TRBV30
d_gene: TRBD2

CDR3aa: CSAHGLATYNEQFF
CDR3nt: TGCAGTGCTCACGGACTAGCCACCTACAATGAGCAGTTCTTC
abundance: few
j_gene: TRBJ2-1
v_gene: TRBV20-1
d_gene: TRBD2

CDR3aa: CATSKGVRVSSYEQYF
CDR3nt: TGTGCCACCAGCAAGGGGGTCAGAGTTAGCTCCTACGAGCAGTACTTC
abundance: few
j_gene: TRBJ2-7
v_gene: TRBV15
d_gene: -

CDR3aa: CASSYSSGGETQYF
CDR3nt: TGTGCCAGCAGTTACTCGAGTGGGGGGGAGACCCAGTACTTC
abundance: many
j_gene: TRBJ2-5
v_gene: TRBV6-5
d_gene: -

CDR3aa: CAWSVGQAYEQYF
CDR3nt: TGTGCCTGGAGTGTAGGGCAGGCCTACGAGCAGTACTTC
abundance: -
j_gene: TRBJ2-7
v_gene: TRBV30
d_gene: -

CDR3aa: CASSPRTASWPQHF
CDR3nt: TGTGCCAGCAGTCCAAGGACGGCCTCCTGGCCCCAGCATTTT
abundance: -
j_gene: TRBJ1-5
v_gene: TRBV7-9
d_gene: -

CDR3aa: CASSYGQGSAEAFF
CDR3nt: TGTGCCAGCAGCTACGGACAGGGAAGCGCTGAAGCTTTCTTT
abundance: -
j_gene: TRBJ1-1
v_gene: TRBV4-2
d_gene: TRBD1

CDR3aa: CASRGRQEAQYF
CDR3nt: TGTGCCAGCAGGGGCCGTCAAGAGGCCCAGTACTTC
abundance: few
j_gene: TRBJ2-5
v_gene: TRBV2
d_gene: -